One sample yielded the 15 T cell receptor beta chains listed below, sequenced in a study of cytomegalovirus exposure and HLA in healthy donors. Primers for the PCR totalled 60 Vbeta and 13 Jbeta. Measured with immunoSEQ multiplex PCR; TCRdb has only the in-frame clones, and not every one. The sample's table shows 75,000 to 85,000 clones. The sample comprised PBMCs. These receptors originate from a middle-aged man in good health and CMV-seronegative.

V usage is TRBV6-1 and J usage is TRBJ2-5, with D possibly TRBD1 on 5 matching bases. Germline CDR1 reads MNHNS; CDR2 reads SASEGT. This CDR3 comprises 14 residues. The V and J ends lost 5 bases and 5 bases respectively, with 15 bases between them. This chain's CDR3 is CASSRGGVLETQYF. DNA for the CDR3: TGTGCCAGCAGTAGGGGTGGGGTATTGGAGACCCAGTACTTC.

The chain combines TRBV28 with TRBJ1-2; D possibly corresponds to TRBD1 (5 bases). Germline V gives CDR1 MDHEN, CDR2 SYDVKM. The CDR3 runs 13 residues. V was clipped by 2 bases and J by 8 bases, with 12 bases between them. In nucleotides, the CDR3 is TGTGCCAGCAGTTTAATACAGGCAGGGGGCTACACCTTC. Protein sequence: CASSLIQAGGYTF.

This sequence joins TRBV5-8 and TRBJ2-5, with D perhaps matching TRBD2 (5 bases). V lost 4 bases and J 7 bases, leaving 20 bases between the germline ends. Per germline, CDR1 SGHTS and CDR2 YDEGEE. The CDR3 consists of 15 residues. DNA of the CDR3: TGTGCCAGCAGCCCAAGGGTACCCTACGCGGGGACCCAGTACTTC. This codes for CASSPRVPYAGTQYF.

V and J are TRBV6-5 and TRBJ2-2; tentative D call: TRBD2 (6 bases). The CDR3 has 16 residues. V dropped 2 bases and J dropped 6 bases, with 16 bases sitting between them. Per germline, CDR1 MNHEY and CDR2 SVGAGI. CDR3 DNA: TGTGCCAGCAGTTACGGAGGGATAGCCAACTCCGGGGAGCTGTTTTTT. Translation gives CASSYGGIANSGELFF.

V gene TRBV27 combines with J gene TRBJ1-5; a possible D gene is TRBD1 (5 bases). The germline CDR1 and CDR2 sequences are MNHEY and SMNVEV (reference sequence). This CDR3 region has 17 residues. V was cut by 3 bases and J by 0 bases, with 15 bases left in between. The CDR3 coding sequence is TGTGCCAGCAGTTTGAAGGGGCAGGGCCTTAGCAATCAGCCCCAGCATTTT. As protein: CASSLKGQGLSNQPQHF.

This rearrangement joins TRBV2 to TRBJ2-3; D is possibly TRBD2 (7 bases). The CDR3 runs to 15 residues. The V end was cut by 3 bases, the J end by 3 bases, with 13 bases between. The V gene's germline CDR1 is SNHLY and CDR2 FYNNEI. The CDR3 DNA reads as TGTGCCAGCAGTGATCGGGGGGCTTATACAGATACGCAGTATTTT. Encoded protein: CASSDRGAYTDTQYF.

V gene TRBV19 combines with J gene TRBJ1-1; D is possibly TRBD1 (5 bases). Germline CDR1 reads LNHDA; CDR2 reads SQIVND (reference sequence). V was clipped by 5 bases and J by 1 base, with 11 bases between them. The CDR3 is 14 amino acids. CDR3 loop: CASSQGQGNTEAFF. Written as DNA, the CDR3 is TGTGCCAGTAGTCAGGGTCAGGGGAACACTGAAGCTTTCTTT.

The genes are TRBV6-1 and TRBJ1-5; D gene uncertain. Germline CDR1 reads MNHNS; CDR2 reads SASEGT. V shed 7 bases and J shed 0 bases, with 13 bases lying between them. The CDR3 is made up of 15 amino acids. The CDR3 is CASTREPHSNQPQHF. In nucleotides, the CDR3 is TGTGCCAGCACTAGAGAGCCCCATAGCAATCAGCCCCAGCATTTT.

Of note for this clone: This specimen includes other DNA sequences encoding the same CDR3. V gene TRBV7-9 combines with J gene TRBJ1-5; no firm D call. CDR1 and CDR2 (germline): SEHNR, FQNEAQ (reference sequence). Trimming removed 2 bases from V and 2 bases from J, with 4 bases in between. This CDR3 contains 13 residues. Here the CDR3 DNA reads TGTGCCAGCAGCTTACAGGGCAATCAGCCCCAGCATTTT. It specifies CASSLQGNQPQHF.

This chain uses TRBV19 with TRBJ2-7; TRBD2 is a possible D gene (5 bases). V lost 3 bases and J lost 3, with 12 bases in between. Germline V gene data show CDR1 as LNHDA and CDR2 as SQIVND (reference sequence). This CDR3 has 14 amino acids. The CDR3 DNA reads as TGTGCCAGTAGTATCTCACGGACTCTCTACGAGCAGTACTTC. This encodes CASSISRTLYEQYF. The entire variable domain, with the rest obtained from reference TRBV19 and TRBJ2-7, is as follows: DGGITQSPKYLFRKEGQNVTLSCEQNLNHDAMYWYRQDPGQGLRLIYYSQIVNDFQKGDIAEGYSVSREKKESFPLTVTSAQKNPTAFYLCASSISRTLYEQYFGPGTRLTVT.

This CDR3 is CASSAPIWTGVKWRDIQYF. CDR3 in DNA: TGTGCCAGCAGTGCCCCAATTTGGACAGGGGTAAAGTGGAGGGACATTCAGTACTTC. This rearrangement joins TRBV2 to TRBJ2-4; 9 bases map to TRBD1. The V gene end was trimmed by 4 bases and the J gene end by 8 bases; junction bases not matched to a gene: 21. This CDR3 contains 19 residues. CDR1 SNHLY and CDR2 FYNNEI come from the germline V gene.

This chain connects TRBV7-6 to TRBJ2-2; 8 bases align to TRBD2. Losses at the gene ends were 4 bases for V and 3 bases for J; bases not matched to a gene: 10. Germline V CDR1 and CDR2: SGHVS, FNYEAQ. This CDR3 has 17 amino acids. The CDR3 coding sequence is TGTGCCAGCAGCTCCCCGGGGGGGCGCGTGGACACCGGGGAGCTGTTTTTT. This gives the protein CASSSPGGRVDTGELFF.

The chain uses TRBV15 and TRBJ1-2, with D possibly being TRBD1 (6 bases). This CDR3 comprises 18 residues. Trimming stripped 1 base from V and 6 bases from J, with 24 bases between. CDR1 and CDR2 (germline): LNHNV, YYDKDF (reference sequence). The CDR3 DNA follows: TGTGCCACCAGCAGAGTTCCGAAGTCCGGGACACCCACGGATGGCTACACCTTC. Its translation is CATSRVPKSGTPTDGYTF.

The genes are TRBV10-3 and TRBJ2-3; 11 bases line up with TRBD2. The CDR3 totals 16 residues. Germline V gene data show CDR1 as ENHRY and CDR2 as SYGVKD. Unmatched junction bases numbered 4, after V lost 3 bases and J lost 2 bases. The CDR3 loop is CAISDRLAGNTDTQYF. CDR3 coding DNA: TGTGCCATCAGTGACCGACTAGCGGGGAACACAGATACGCAGTATTTT.

The chain uses TRBV7-2 and TRBJ1-2; 7 positions agree with TRBD1. With 1 base clipped from V and 3 bases from J, the junction kept 5 bases outside the gene matches. There are 15 residues in the CDR3. Germline V gene lookup returns CDR1 SGHTA and CDR2 FQGNSA. The CDR3 spells CASSLERGRHYGYTF. CDR3 bases: TGTGCCAGCAGCTTAGAGAGGGGGCGCCACTATGGCTACACCTTC.